This T cell receptor beta chain was identified in a study of blood T cell repertoires in COVID-19 (TCRdb year 2020). Broadly, across the study: Collaborator samples came from the United States, Italy and Spain and covered acute and convalescent phases of COVID-19. The prospective study material was composed of cDNA or gDNA derived from T cells, B-cell-depleted T cells, or PBMCs. Deeply sampled blood TCRbeta repertoires from subjects exposed to, actively infected with, or recovered from COVID-19 were included in the dataset. The repertoires were released in a freely available public database intended as a resource for research on the immune response to SARS-CoV-2. The samples were drawn from the first 160 participants of the ongoing ImmuneRACE study and from 1,254 subjects provided by 6 global collaborators. A de-identified subject ID, COVID-19 status, age in years and sex were almost always included in the sample metadata. HLA class I and class II types, where available, came from metadata supplied by the sample provider rather than from assay-based typing.

Study-wide findings and limitations: Clinical and demographic metadata were provided uncurated, with the amount varying by source and participant.

Collaborating institutions collected whole blood in K2EDTA tubes following their own protocols. For TCRbeta analysis, collaborator samples were shipped as frozen whole blood, as isolated PBMCs, or as DNA extracted from either sample type. The immunoSEQ Assay, a bias-controlled multiplex PCR, was used to amplify TCRbeta CDR3 regions from genomic DNA. In the paper's pipeline: The number of nucleated cells in each sample was estimated by amplification of reference gene primers within the assay. To quantify the absolute abundance of each unique TCRbeta CDR3 rearrangement, sequence reads were collapsed and filtered. Productive Simpson clonality was computed per sample as the square root of Simpson's diversity index over productive rearrangements. As stored in TCRdb, this immuneACCESS dataset retains in-frame rearrangements with V and J assigned. A fraction of the clones does not appear; measured against another copy, unresolved V genes explain less than half of the discrepancy, and the remainder lacks a known reason. V and J calls and clone size follow that table, whereas D and trimming were derived from the DNA. The sample contains about 98,000 clones, over 70% of them found a single time. The ten most abundant clones make up roughly a tenth of the sample.

About this clone itself: Its specific antigen is unknown. Base-call qualities are not available, and no considerably larger clone is one nucleotide away.

Based on the germline V gene, the CDR1 and CDR2 sequences are MNHNS and SASEGT. The junction shows trimming of 4 bases on V and 2 bases on J, plus 15 bases between the germline ends. Inclusive of the bounding cysteine and phenylalanine, the CDR3 is 16 residues long. Only the CDR3 region is kept as DNA, spanning 48 bases read in frame from base 1. This chain joins TRBV6-1 to TRBJ2-1; perhaps TRBD2 is the D gene, with 6 bases matching. Sequencing was done on a sample of peripheral blood. The sequence was obtained from a woman of 80 years or more with acute or convalescent COVID-19. The CDR3 corresponds to CASSGGGANPYNEQFF. The nucleotides read TGTGCCAGCAGTGGAGGAGGGGCTAATCCCTACAATGAGCAGTTCTTC.